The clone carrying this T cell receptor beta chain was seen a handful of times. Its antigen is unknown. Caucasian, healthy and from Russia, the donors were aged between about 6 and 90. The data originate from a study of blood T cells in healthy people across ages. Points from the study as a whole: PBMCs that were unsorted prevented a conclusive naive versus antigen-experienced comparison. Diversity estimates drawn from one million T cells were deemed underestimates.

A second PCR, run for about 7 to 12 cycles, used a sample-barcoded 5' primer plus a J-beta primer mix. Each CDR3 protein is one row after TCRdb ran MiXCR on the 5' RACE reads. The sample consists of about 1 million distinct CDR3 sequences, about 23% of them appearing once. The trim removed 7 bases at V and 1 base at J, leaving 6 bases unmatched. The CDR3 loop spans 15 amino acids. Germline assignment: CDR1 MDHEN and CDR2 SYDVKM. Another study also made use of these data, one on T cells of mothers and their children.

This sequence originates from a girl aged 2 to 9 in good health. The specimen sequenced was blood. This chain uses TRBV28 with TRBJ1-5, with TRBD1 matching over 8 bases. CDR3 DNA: TGTGCCAGCATCGAGGACAGGGCCAGCAATCAGCCCCAGCATTTT. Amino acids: CASIEDRASNQPQHF.